This entry is about one TCR beta chain. Antigen specificity is unknown. The record originates from a study of T-cell memory formation after mild COVID-19. Whole-study context: TCR clusters were mostly confined to one donor each.

The CDR3 extends over 14 amino acids. The germline V gene has CDR1 SGHTA and CDR2 FQGNSA. V was trimmed by 6 bases and J by 4 bases, leaving 15 bases between them. TCRdb analysed the 5' RACE reads with MiXCR anew, one entry per CDR3 protein. The table records 250,000 to 300,000 distinct CDR3 sequences, 15% to 20% of them present only once. Study-level findings and limits: Cross-reactive memory appears to have joined, as suggested by some responding clones showing up in pre-infection memory. The authors left the SARS-CoV-2 specificity of second-wave clones peaking on day 37 unconfirmed. Day 15 to 85 contracting clones showed balanced CD4/CD8; later expanders leaned CD4+.

This chain links TRBV7-2 with TRBJ1-2; a possible D gene is TRBD1 (6 bases). The sequence derives from a man between 18 and 35 years old who had mild COVID-19 (a few samples of this study predate the infection). Cell type and time point are not known. The sample consisted of PBMCs or a T cell subset sorted from them (not recorded which). The CDR3 sequence is CASSYPGQVYGYTF. CDR3 nucleotides: TGTGCCAGCAGTTACCCGGGACAAGTCTATGGCTACACCTTC.